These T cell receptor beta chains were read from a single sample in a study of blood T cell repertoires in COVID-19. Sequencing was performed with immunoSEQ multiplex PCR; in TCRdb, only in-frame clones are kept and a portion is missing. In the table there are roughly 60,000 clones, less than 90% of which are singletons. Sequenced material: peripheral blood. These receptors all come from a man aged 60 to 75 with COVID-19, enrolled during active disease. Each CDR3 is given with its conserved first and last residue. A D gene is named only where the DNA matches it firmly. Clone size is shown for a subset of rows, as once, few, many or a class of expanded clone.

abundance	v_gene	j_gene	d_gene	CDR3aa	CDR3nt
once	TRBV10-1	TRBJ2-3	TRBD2	CASSGLAGGGDTQYF	TGCGCCAGCAGCGGACTAGCGGGAGGAGGAGATACGCAGTATTTT
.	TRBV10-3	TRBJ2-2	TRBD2	CAISTIAGGPPGELFF	TGTGCCATCAGCACTATAGCGGGGGGGCCTCCCGGGGAGCTGTTTTTT
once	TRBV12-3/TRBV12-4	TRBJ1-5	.	CASSWGGDQPQHF	TGTGCCAGCAGCTGGGGAGGGGATCAGCCCCAGCATTTT
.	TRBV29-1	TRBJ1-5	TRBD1	CSVRQGAYQPQHF	TGCAGCGTTAGACAGGGGGCCTATCAGCCCCAGCATTTT
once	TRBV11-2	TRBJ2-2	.	CASSSLRGGEANTGELFF	TGTGCCAGCAGCTCCCTGCGGGGCGGGGAAGCGAACACCGGGGAGCTGTTTTTT
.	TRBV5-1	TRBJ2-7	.	CASSPRTAEDEQYF	TGCGCCAGCAGCCCAAGGACAGCGGAGGACGAGCAGTACTTC
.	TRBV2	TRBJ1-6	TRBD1	CASSAGQGILPLHF	TGTGCCAGCAGTGCAGGACAGGGAATTCTCCCCCTCCACTTT
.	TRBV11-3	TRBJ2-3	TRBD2	CASSFSREGADTQYF	TGTGCCAGCAGCTTCTCGCGGGAGGGGGCAGATACGCAGTATTTT
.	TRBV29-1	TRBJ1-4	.	CSVPGPGLLNEKLFF	TGCAGCGTTCCAGGACCGGGACTGCTGAATGAAAAACTGTTTTTT
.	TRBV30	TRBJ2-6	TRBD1	CAWSNTGDTNVLTF	TGTGCCTGGAGTAATACAGGGGATACCAACGTCCTGACTTTC
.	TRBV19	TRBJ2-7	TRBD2	CASTKTSGSSYEQYF	TGTGCCAGTACCAAGACTAGCGGGAGCTCCTACGAGCAGTACTTC
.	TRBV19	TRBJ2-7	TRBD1	CASSTQGGRTGPYEQYF	TGTGCCAGTAGTACACAGGGGGGCCGAACAGGCCCTTACGAGCAGTACTTC
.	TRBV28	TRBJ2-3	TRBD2	CASSLVGGAGGSDTQYF	TGTGCCAGCAGTTTAGTAGGAGGAGCGGGAGGATCAGATACGCAGTATTTT
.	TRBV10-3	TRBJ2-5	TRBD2	CAISEGLAGVETQYF	TGTGCCATCAGTGAGGGACTAGCGGGAGTTGAGACCCAGTACTTC
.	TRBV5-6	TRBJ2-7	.	CASNFKTAYEQYF	TGTGCCAGCAACTTTAAGACAGCCTACGAGCAGTACTTC
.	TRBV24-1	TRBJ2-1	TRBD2	CATSDSGLAYNEQFF	TGTGCCACCAGTGATTCGGGACTAGCTTACAATGAGCAGTTCTTC
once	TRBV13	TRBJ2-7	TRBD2	CASSLQSERGYEQYF	TGTGCCAGCAGCCTCCAGTCCGAGCGGGGCTACGAGCAGTACTTC
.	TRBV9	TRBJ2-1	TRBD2	CASSVDVGGRAVYNEQFF	TGTGCCAGCAGCGTAGATGTGGGGGGGAGGGCCGTTTACAATGAGCAGTTCTTC
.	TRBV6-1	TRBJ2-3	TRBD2	CASSEDTSGSGYF	TGTGCCAGCAGTGAAGATACTAGCGGGAGTGGGTATTTT
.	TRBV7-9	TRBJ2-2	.	CASSLAGTNTGELFF	TGTGCCAGCAGCTTAGCGGGCACGAACACCGGGGAGCTGTTTTTT
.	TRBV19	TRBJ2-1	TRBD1	CASSGQGAPQFF	TGTGCCAGTAGTGGACAGGGGGCACCGCAGTTCTTC
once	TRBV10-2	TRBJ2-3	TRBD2	CASRSGRGTDTQYF	TGCGCCAGCAGGAGCGGGAGGGGTACAGATACGCAGTATTTT
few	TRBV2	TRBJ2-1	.	CASTTPRGNEQFF	TGTGCCAGCACCACACCCCGGGGCAATGAGCAGTTCTTC
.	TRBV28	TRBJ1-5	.	CASKRANQPQHF	TGTGCCAGCAAGAGGGCAAATCAGCCCCAGCATTTT
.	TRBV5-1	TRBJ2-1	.	CASSLGIGDYNEQFF	TGCGCCAGCAGCTTGGGTATAGGGGACTACAATGAGCAGTTCTTC
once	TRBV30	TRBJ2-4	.	CAWSQYSGAKNIQYF	TGTGCCTGGAGTCAATACTCGGGGGCCAAAAACATTCAGTACTTC
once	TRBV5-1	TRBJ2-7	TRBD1	CASSMDRANYEQYF	TGCGCCAGCAGCATGGACAGGGCCAACTACGAGCAGTACTTC